These 32 T cell receptor beta chains were sequenced from one sample in a study of beta chain features in type 1 diabetes. Sequencing targeted expressed TCRB transcripts, as all isolated RNA had been reverse transcribed. Some clones are missing from TCRdb's copy, which holds only in-frame ones; the method was immunoSEQ multiplex PCR. In the table there are under 150,000 clones, under 60% of which are singletons. The sequencing sample was made of Tregs from blood. These receptors were collected from a man aged 18 to 30 in good health.

This chain connects TRBV6-5 to TRBJ2-3; 7 bases are a match to TRBD1. This CDR3 comprises 14 residues. V was pared by 6 bases and J by 0 bases, with 3 bases of the junction left unmatched. Germline V gene data show CDR1 as MNHEY and CDR2 as SVGAGI. CDR3 in amino acids: CASSRGLSTDTQYF. The CDR3 DNA reads TGTGCCAGCAGCAGGGGGTTAAGCACAGATACGCAGTATTTT.

Concerning this clone: The same CDR3 can be traced to other DNA sequences in this sample. The CDR3 coding sequence is TGTGCCAGCAGCTTTACGACAGGGGGCAATCAGCCCCAGCATTTT. Translation: CASSFTTGGNQPQHF. The chain joins TRBV7-2 to TRBJ1-5; TRBD1 aligns across 8 bases. Germline V gives CDR1 SGHTA, CDR2 FQGNSA. CDR3 length: 15 amino acids. J lost 2 bases, V lost 3 bases, and 3 bases had no gene match.

Only a few counts were recorded for this clone. This rearrangement joins TRBV18 to TRBJ2-7, with TRBD1 identical over 9 bases. Germline-derived CDR1 and CDR2 are KGHSH and LQKENI. CDR3 length: 13 residues. V was pared by 3 bases and J by 5 bases, with 2 bases of the junction left unmatched. The CDR3 nucleotides are TGTGCCAGCTCACCGAGACAGGGGGACGAGCAGTACTTC. This encodes CASSPRQGDEQYF.

The table lists this clone with a few counts. V gene TRBV10-3 combines with J gene TRBJ1-2; D gene unclear. V shed 3 bases and J shed 0 bases, with 8 bases lying between them. Germline loops: CDR1 ENHRY, CDR2 SYGVKD. The CDR3 length is 14 residues. The CDR3 DNA reads as TGTGCCATCAGTGATATCCGGGCTAACTATGGCTACACCTTC. This sequence encodes CAISDIRANYGYTF.

This rearrangement joins TRBV7-2 to TRBJ2-7; tentatively, D is TRBD1 (6 bases). Germline CDR1 SGHTA, CDR2 FQGNSA. The CDR3 spans 15 residues. Between the trimmed V and J ends, which lost 5 bases and 0 bases, there was a span of 14 bases. CDR3 nucleotides: TGTGCCAGCAGCCCGCGGACAGAAAGCTCCTACGAGCAGTACTTC. Encoded protein: CASSPRTESSYEQYF.

This clone has a handful of counts. The chain couples TRBV27 to TRBJ2-7; D is unresolved. Trimming took 1 base from V and 6 from J, leaving 4 bases between them. The CDR3 loop spans 11 amino acids. Germline CDR1 and CDR2: MNHEY and SMNVEV (reference sequence). The CDR3 nucleotides are TGTGCCAGCAGTTTATACGGCGAGCAGTACTTC. It codes for CASSLYGEQYF.

This clone has only a few counts. The genes are TRBV5-1 and TRBJ1-6; 8 nucleotides align to TRBD1. The V gene end was trimmed by 0 bases and the J gene end by 9 bases; junction bases not matched to a gene: 5. CDR1 and CDR2 from the germline V gene are SGHRS and YFSETQ. The CDR3 length is 15 residues. CDR3: CASSLEGQGTSPLHF. The DNA of the CDR3 is TGCGCCAGCAGCTTGGAAGGACAGGGCACTTCACCCCTCCACTTT. Full variable domain (remainder filled in from reference TRBV5-1 and TRBJ1-6): KAGVTQTPRYLIKTRGQQVTLSCSPISGHRSVSWYQQTPGQGLQFLFEYFSETQRNKGNFPGRFSGRQFSNSRSEMNVSTLELGDSALYLCASSLEGQGTSPLHFGNGTRLTVT.

This clone was counted between two and nine times. The rearrangement links TRBV5-5 to TRBJ1-5; TRBD1 agrees at 9 bases. The CDR3 is 15 residues long. The germline V gene has CDR1 SGHKS and CDR2 YYEKEE (reference sequence). The junction had 8 bases not matched to a gene; V was cut back by 5 bases and J by 5 bases. The DNA of the CDR3 is TGTGCCAGCAGACTAACAGGGGGCAACGATCAGCCCCAGCATTTT. It codes for CASRLTGGNDQPQHF.

The rearrangement joins TRBV11-2 to TRBJ2-5; D is undetermined. Germline CDR1 reads SGHAT; CDR2 reads FQNNGV. V was trimmed by 5 bases and J by 5 bases, leaving 18 bases between them. The CDR3 runs to 15 residues. The CDR3 DNA sequence: TGTGCCAGCAGCGCGCTGGTATCACGGTTGGAGACCCAGTACTTC. Translation gives CASSALVSRLETQYF.

The chain couples TRBV30 to TRBJ2-7, with 8 bases identical to TRBD2. The CDR3 totals 15 residues. Losses at the gene ends were 3 bases for V and 2 bases for J; bases not matched to a gene: 9. The germline CDR1 and CDR2 sequences are GTSNPN and SVGIG (reference sequence). CDR3 coding DNA: TGTGCCTGGAGGTTGGCGGGAGGAGGGGCCTACGAGCAGTACTTC. This codes for CAWRLAGGGAYEQYF.

V is TRBV4-2 and J is TRBJ1-4, with TRBD1 matching over 7 bases. V lost 4 bases and J lost 0; bases outside the gene matches: 11. This CDR3 contains 18 residues. Germline CDR1 is LGHNA and CDR2 is YNFKEQ. The DNA of the CDR3 is TGTGCCAGCAGCCGAAACACAGGGGCCTCAGCAACTAATGAAAAACTGTTTTTT. Residues: CASSRNTGASATNEKLFF.

V is TRBV29-1 and J is TRBJ1-2, with 7 bases that match TRBD1. V lost 2 bases and J lost 8; bases outside the gene matches: 8. Germline CDR1 and CDR2: SQVTM and ANQGSEA. The CDR3 loop spans 13 amino acids. CDR3 amino acids: CSVERIQGGGYTF. The CDR3 DNA reads as TGCAGCGTTGAAAGGATCCAGGGGGGCGGCTACACCTTC.

The sample holds a few counts of this clone. The V and J genes are TRBV5-1 and TRBJ2-4, with D maybe TRBD2 (7 bases). Trimming shortened V by 0 bases and J by 10 bases, and 14 bases separated the two germline ends. CDR3 length: 14 residues. CDR1 is SGHRS and CDR2 is YFSETQ in the germline V gene. The CDR3 coding sequence is TGCGCCAGCAGCTTGGGGGGGGGCCCCGGGATTCAGTACTTC. It translates to CASSLGGGPGIQYF.

J is TRBJ2-3 and V is TRBV7-3; 8 bases map to TRBD2. CDR1 SGHTA and CDR2 FQGTGA come from the germline V gene. The CDR3 consists of 16 residues. The V segment lost 2 bases and the J segment 4 bases; nucleotides outside the gene matches: 8. This CDR3 is CASSLGVGGAADTQYF. The CDR3 DNA reads TGTGCCAGCAGCTTAGGGGTCGGGGGGGCCGCAGATACGCAGTATTTT.

This clone came up once. The chain carries TRBV7-2 and TRBJ1-5; perhaps TRBD1 as D (6 bases). The CDR3 sequence is 15 residues long. The V gene's germline CDR1 is SGHTA and CDR2 FQGNSA. V was trimmed by 6 bases and J by 3 bases, leaving 15 bases between them. CDR3 protein: CASSYTTGINQPQHF. DNA for the CDR3: TGTGCCAGCAGTTACACGACAGGTATCAATCAGCCCCAGCATTTT.

Remarks on this clone: Its ends do not fully match the called genes, so a read error is possible. CDR3 DNA sequence: TGTGCCTGGGGTGTACAGGGCGTGAGCTCCTACGAGCAGTACTTC. It yields the protein CAWGVQGVSSYEQYF. The V and J genes are TRBV30 and TRBJ2-7; TRBD1 is a possible D gene (6 bases). From germline, CDR1 is GTSNPN and CDR2 SVGIG (reference sequence). The CDR3 sequence is 15 residues long.

This sequence joins TRBV9 and TRBJ2-1, with 7 bases lining up with TRBD2. The CDR3 sequence is 16 residues long. V dropped 0 bases and J dropped 0; count of bases not matched to a gene: 3. Per germline, CDR1 SGDLS and CDR2 YYNGEE. CDR3 coding DNA: TGTGCCAGCAGCGTAGCTCTAGCGGCCTCCTACAATGAGCAGTTCTTC. As protein: CASSVALAASYNEQFF.

This clone has more than one count but fewer than ten. The V call is TRBV28, the J call TRBJ1-1; maybe TRBD1 (6 bases). Trimming stripped 4 bases from V and 4 bases from J, with 25 bases between. This CDR3 contains 18 residues. Germline V gene sequence: CDR1 MDHEN, CDR2 SYDVKM. The CDR3 sequence: CASSSGRSKGKGVTEAFF. The CDR3 coding sequence is TGTGCCAGCAGTTCCGGTCGGAGTAAGGGGAAGGGGGTCACTGAAGCTTTCTTT. The full variable domain, rest sourced from reference TRBV28 and TRBJ1-1, is DVKVTQSSRYLVKRTGEKVFLECVQDMDHENMFWYRQDPGLGLRLIYFSYDVKMKEKGDIPEGYSVSREKKERFSLILESASTNQTSMYLCASSSGRSKGKGVTEAFFGQGTRLTVV.

This chain connects TRBV5-1 to TRBJ1-1; unclear D gene. This CDR3 is built from 13 residues. The V gene lost 0 bases and the J gene lost 1 base, with 4 bases spanning the gap. Germline values: CDR1 SGHRS, CDR2 YFSETQ. Written as DNA, the CDR3 is TGCGCCAGCAGCTTGGAGCCGAACACTGAAGCTTTCTTT. This gives the protein CASSLEPNTEAFF.

This clone was seen a few times. The chain recombines TRBV10-3 with TRBJ1-4, with a possible D match to TRBD1 (5 bases). The CDR3 length is 16 residues. The germline CDR1 and CDR2 sequences are ENHRY and SYGVKD. V lost 2 bases and J lost 4, with 14 bases in between. The CDR3 reads CAISESHGAHNEKLFF. CDR3 sequence (DNA): TGTGCCATCAGTGAGAGTCATGGGGCACATAATGAAAAACTGTTTTTT.

The chain has TRBV19 and TRBJ1-6; the D gene is possibly TRBD1 (6 bases). V lost 4 bases and J 14 bases, leaving 24 bases between the germline ends. Per the germline V gene, CDR1 is LNHDA and CDR2 is SQIVND (reference sequence). The CDR3 loop spans 16 amino acids. The CDR3 spells CASSSAIGRGELSLHF. CDR3 nucleotides: TGTGCCAGTAGTAGCGCAATAGGCAGGGGAGAGCTCTCCCTCCACTTT.

This clone has just a few counts. The chain has TRBV18 and TRBJ1-1; D may be TRBD1 (5 bases). In germline, CDR1 is KGHSH, CDR2 LQKENI. The CDR3 extends over 14 amino acids. V lost 4 bases, J lost 1 base, and 10 bases lay in between. Here the CDR3 DNA reads TGTGCCAGCTCACGGATGACAGAGAACACTGAAGCTTTCTTT. Protein sequence: CASSRMTENTEAFF.

Only a few counts were recorded for this clone. The CDR3 DNA reads as TGTGCCAGCAGTGAACGCAGGCCATACGAGCAGTACTTC. This encodes CASSERRPYEQYF. The chain couples TRBV6-5 to TRBJ2-7; D unresolved. The CDR3 has 13 amino acids. V dropped 5 bases and J dropped 4 bases, with 12 bases sitting between them. CDR1 is MNHEY and CDR2 is SVGAGI in the germline V gene.

The rearrangement uses TRBV4-1 and TRBJ2-1; 8 bases are a match to TRBD2. CDR3 size: 16 residues. From germline, CDR1 is MGHRA and CDR2 YSYEKL. V shed 4 bases, J shed 3 bases, and the junction held 8 bases outside the gene matches. The CDR3 nucleotides are TGCGCCAGCAGCCGAAATAGCGGGGACTTCTACAATGAGCAGTTCTTC. Its translation is CASSRNSGDFYNEQFF.

The rearrangement joins TRBV4-3 to TRBJ1-5, with no clear D. The V end was cut by 2 bases, the J end by 6 bases, with 8 bases between. The CDR3 sequence is 13 residues long. The germline V gene has CDR1 LGHNA and CDR2 YSLEER. The CDR3 loop is CASSQIFGQPQHF. In DNA form, the CDR3 reads TGCGCCAGCAGCCAAATCTTCGGTCAGCCCCAGCATTTT.

The gene calls are TRBV5-1 and TRBJ2-3; tentative D call: TRBD1 (5 bases). The CDR3 length is 15 residues. The V and J ends lost 3 bases and 1 base respectively, with 12 bases between them. Germline V CDR1 and CDR2: SGHRS, YFSETQ. The CDR3 reads CASSSQGPGTDTQYF. CDR3 nucleotides: TGCGCCAGCAGCTCGCAGGGCCCCGGCACAGATACGCAGTATTTT.

The genes are TRBV6-5 and TRBJ2-7, with 10 bases aligning to TRBD1. This CDR3 spans 15 amino acids. The V segment lost 2 bases and the J segment 4 bases; nucleotides outside the gene matches: 5. Germline assignment: CDR1 MNHEY and CDR2 SVGAGI. The CDR3 is CASSYRRDRGYEQYF. In DNA, the CDR3 is TGTGCCAGCAGTTACCGCCGGGACAGGGGATACGAGCAGTACTTC.

The V and J genes are TRBV6-5 and TRBJ2-3, with TRBD1 as a possible D gene (6 bases). The CDR3 is 15 amino acids. CDR1 and CDR2 from the germline V gene are MNHEY and SVGAGI. V was clipped by 5 bases and J by 2 bases, with 14 bases between them. The DNA of the CDR3 is TGTGCCAGCAGTAAGGGACACACGATCACAGATACGCAGTATTTT. It yields the protein CASSKGHTITDTQYF.

V gene TRBV4-2 combines with J gene TRBJ2-7, with D tentatively TRBD1 (6 bases). The CDR3 has 17 residues. V was clipped by 1 base and J by 2 bases, with 18 bases between them. CDR1 is LGHNA and CDR2 is YNFKEQ in the germline V gene. This chain's CDR3 is CASSQGIRGYPTYEQYF. The CDR3 coding sequence is TGTGCCAGCAGCCAAGGAATAAGGGGGTATCCCACCTACGAGCAGTACTTC.

The chain links TRBV25-1 to TRBJ2-1, with TRBD2 matching over 8 bases. Unmatched junction bases numbered 11, after V lost 0 bases and J lost 4 bases. The CDR3 is 18 amino acids. Per germline, CDR1 MGHDK and CDR2 SYGVNS. This chain's CDR3 is CASSEYGVSGIKYNEQFF. The CDR3 DNA reads as TGTGCCAGCAGTGAATATGGAGTTAGCGGGATAAAATACAATGAGCAGTTCTTC.

The chain carries TRBV28 and TRBJ1-1; no clear D. Germline V gene data show CDR1 as MDHEN and CDR2 as SYDVKM. The CDR3 runs 14 residues. V was trimmed by 2 bases and J by 5 bases, leaving 12 bases between them. CDR3 sequence (DNA): TGTGCCAGCAGTTTACGGACCCGGGGTACTGAAGCTTTCTTT. The encoded protein is CASSLRTRGTEAFF.

The rearrangement links TRBV28 to TRBJ1-3; possible D gene TRBD1, 6 bases. Per germline, CDR1 MDHEN and CDR2 SYDVKM. The CDR3 is made up of 16 amino acids. The V end was cut by 6 bases, the J end by 0 bases, with 15 bases between. This CDR3 is CASSFRRGSSGNTIYF. The CDR3 DNA reads TGTGCCAGCAGCTTTCGTAGGGGGAGCTCTGGAAACACCATATATTTT. Supplemented by reference TRBV28 and TRBJ1-3, the full variable domain reads DVKVTQSSRYLVKRTGEKVFLECVQDMDHENMFWYRQDPGLGLRLIYFSYDVKMKEKGDIPEGYSVSREKKERFSLILESASTNQTSMYLCASSFRRGSSGNTIYFGEGSWLTVV.